These T cell receptor beta chains were read from a single sample in a study of blood T cell repertoires in COVID-19. Some clones are missing from TCRdb's copy, which holds only in-frame ones; the method was immunoSEQ multiplex PCR. The repertoire consists of more than 100,000 clones, with about 78% occurring once and the leading ten covering 2.3%. Sequenced: peripheral blood. Receptor source: a man aged 70 or older with acute or convalescent COVID-19. CDR3s include the opening cysteine and the closing phenylalanine or tryptophan. D genes are given only for firm matches. For some rows the clone size is stated as once, few or many, or as a class when expanded; others skip it.

V: TRBV19
size: .
J: TRBJ1-2
D: TRBD1
CDR3: CASSIGGQGYGYTF
DNA: TGTGCCAGTAGTATAGGGGGACAGGGATATGGCTACACCTTC

V: TRBV5-1
size: once
J: TRBJ1-1
D: .
CDR3: CASSLAGRGDTEAFF
DNA: TGCGCCAGCAGCTTAGCGGGGCGCGGGGACACTGAAGCTTTCTTT

V: TRBV6-5
size: .
J: TRBJ1-1
D: .
CDR3: CASQHRGLYTEAFF
DNA: TGTGCCAGCCAGCACCGGGGTTTGTACACTGAAGCTTTCTTT

V: TRBV5-1
size: once
J: TRBJ1-2
D: .
CDR3: CASSSQGGDGYTF
DNA: TGCGCCAGCAGCTCACAGGGAGGGGATGGCTACACCTTC

V: TRBV5-1
size: .
J: TRBJ1-1
D: TRBD1
CDR3: CASSPGQGVMNTEAFF
DNA: TGCGCCAGCAGCCCGGGACAGGGGGTAATGAACACTGAAGCTTTCTTT

V: TRBV18
size: few
J: TRBJ1-1
D: .
CDR3: CASSPTPNTEAFF
DNA: TGTGCCAGCTCACCAACACCGAACACTGAAGCTTTCTTT

V: TRBV12-3/TRBV12-4
size: .
J: TRBJ2-1
D: .
CDR3: CASSFTGQNEQFF
DNA: TGTGCCAGCAGTTTCACGGGTCAAAATGAGCAGTTCTTC

V: TRBV19
size: .
J: TRBJ1-2
D: .
CDR3: CASKIGRQPTNYGYTF
DNA: TGTGCCAGTAAGATTGGACGACAGCCAACTAACTATGGCTACACCTTC

V: TRBV29-1
size: many
J: TRBJ1-2
D: TRBD1
CDR3: CSVDATGTGGYTF
DNA: TGCAGCGTTGATGCAACCGGGACAGGGGGCTACACCTTC

V: TRBV28
size: .
J: TRBJ1-2
D: .
CDR3: CASHPQISGHGYTF
DNA: TGTGCCAGCCATCCACAGATCTCTGGCCATGGCTACACCTTC